These T cell receptor beta chains were read from a single sample in a study of cytomegalovirus exposure and HLA in healthy donors. The data were produced by immunoSEQ multiplex PCR, yet TCRdb's version contains in-frame clones alone and is incomplete. The sample carries over 80,000 clones, about 85% recorded once. Sequencing used PBMCs. These receptors were collected from a young man in good health and CMV-seropositive. Each CDR3 is given with its conserved first and last residue. Fields, in order: J gene, V gene, CDR3 length, clone size, D gene, CDR3 protein, CDR3 DNA. A D gene is named only where the DNA matches it firmly. The size entry is marked missing in some rows and otherwise reads once, few, many or a size class.

TRBJ1-1 TRBV6-1 14 NA NA CASSPDIGNTEAFF TGTGCCAGCAGTCCGGACATCGGGAACACTGAAGCTTTCTTT
TRBJ1-5 TRBV7-2 15 NA NA CASSLSTGSNQPQHF TGTGCCAGCAGCTTATCAACAGGGAGCAATCAGCCCCAGCATTTT
TRBJ2-5 TRBV5-6 16 NA NA CASSSGHPGPLETQYF TGTGCCAGCAGCTCGGGACACCCCGGCCCCCTCGAGACCCAGTACTTC
TRBJ2-1 TRBV4-1 15 NA NA CASSQDRTRNNEQFF TGCGCCAGCAGCCAAGATCGGACTCGCAACAATGAGCAGTTCTTC
TRBJ2-3 TRBV6-4 15 NA NA CASSDSSGGTDTQYF TGTGCCAGCAGTGACTCATCAGGTGGGACAGATACGCAGTATTTT
TRBJ2-7 TRBV27 14 NA NA CASSPAGFPHEQYF TGTGCCAGCAGCCCTGCGGGGTTCCCCCACGAGCAGTACTTC
TRBJ2-2 TRBV7-9 17 NA NA CASSSLRDTRGTGELFF TGTGCCAGCAGCTCGCTGAGGGACACCCGGGGCACCGGGGAGCTGTTTTTT
TRBJ2-3 TRBV11-2 12 NA NA CASSASADTQYF TGTGCCAGCAGCGCGAGCGCGGATACGCAGTATTTT
TRBJ2-5 TRBV28 12 NA TRBD1 CASWTGLETQYF TGTGCCAGCTGGACAGGGTTGGAGACCCAGTACTTC
TRBJ1-4 TRBV28 15 NA NA CASSGPRDLDEKLFF TGTGCCAGCAGTGGGCCTCGGGACTTGGACGAAAAACTGTTTTTT
TRBJ2-3 TRBV5-1 16 NA NA CASSLATGWSTDTQYF TGCGCCAGCAGCTTGGCCACAGGGTGGAGCACAGATACGCAGTATTTT
TRBJ2-5 TRBV5-4 13 NA TRBD1 CASSGQGGETQYF TGTGCCAGCAGCGGACAGGGTGGAGAGACCCAGTACTTC
TRBJ1-5 TRBV28 16 NA NA CASSLPYMGGDQPQHF TGTGCCAGCAGTTTACCCTATATGGGGGGGGATCAGCCCCAGCATTTT
TRBJ2-3 TRBV11-3 13 few NA CASSYIAADTQYF TGTGCCAGCAGCTATATAGCGGCAGATACGCAGTATTTT
TRBJ2-7 TRBV7-2 14 NA TRBD2 CASSFGTSRYEQYF TGTGCCAGCAGCTTCGGGACTAGCCGGTACGAGCAGTACTTC
TRBJ2-6 TRBV5-1 17 NA NA CASSLEGVSSGANVLTF TGCGCCAGCAGCTTGGAGGGGGTCAGCTCTGGGGCCAACGTCCTGACTTTC
TRBJ1-1 TRBV4-1 15 NA NA CASSQVKEPVTEAFF TGCGCCAGCAGCCAGGTGAAGGAGCCAGTCACTGAAGCTTTCTTT
TRBJ1-1 TRBV7-6 14 NA NA CASSLVRGNAEAFF TGTGCCAGCAGCTTAGTTAGAGGGAACGCTGAAGCTTTCTTT
TRBJ1-2 TRBV5-1 14 once TRBD1 CASSQDRADYGYTF TGCGCCAGCAGCCAGGACAGGGCGGACTATGGCTACACCTTC
TRBJ2-5 TRBV29-1 12 NA TRBD1 CSVGGGDETQYF TGCAGCGTTGGAGGGGGCGATGAGACCCAGTACTTC